Listed below are T cell receptor beta chains from one sample, sequenced in a study of blood T cells in healthy people across ages. TCRdb used MiXCR to reprocess the 5' RACE reads, holding one entry per CDR3 protein. The sample carries some 760,000 distinct CDR3 sequences, more than 20% recorded once. A further study also used this sample, focusing on T cells of mothers and their children.

The specimen was blood. The receptor source for this set is a boy between 5 and 17 years old in good health. Both conserved end residues are trimmed from each CDR3. The D gene is left open where the match is weak.

v_gene: TRBV28; d_gene: .; CDR3aa: ASSSGEGNQPQH
v_gene: TRBV11-2; d_gene: TRBD2; CDR3aa: ASSLGLLAVQETQY
v_gene: TRBV15; d_gene: .; CDR3aa: ATSREEGEINEQF
v_gene: TRBV10-3; d_gene: TRBD1; CDR3aa: AISERDPGTAVLSYEQY
v_gene: TRBV28; d_gene: .; CDR3aa: ASGGSLLNSPLH
v_gene: TRBV29-1; d_gene: .; CDR3aa: SVEGSLAQY
v_gene: TRBV29-1; d_gene: TRBD2; CDR3aa: SVAARLAGGGEQY
v_gene: TRBV12-3/TRBV12-4; d_gene: .; CDR3aa: ASSPGFGLEKLF
v_gene: TRBV19; d_gene: TRBD2; CDR3aa: ASSKTSGVTWKF
v_gene: TRBV7-2; d_gene: TRBD1; CDR3aa: ASSLAGQFQETQY
v_gene: TRBV7-2; d_gene: .; CDR3aa: ASSLAGRSEAF
v_gene: TRBV4-3; d_gene: .; CDR3aa: ASSQESAYARAADTEAF
v_gene: TRBV2; d_gene: TRBD1; CDR3aa: ASRGDSFNYGYT
v_gene: TRBV6-2/TRBV6-3; d_gene: TRBD2; CDR3aa: ASSYQRGGVDTQY
v_gene: TRBV24-1; d_gene: TRBD2; CDR3aa: ATSSGGSRQETQY
v_gene: TRBV6-6; d_gene: .; CDR3aa: ASSYSWGDGELF
v_gene: TRBV29-1; d_gene: .; CDR3aa: SVREPGDSPLH
v_gene: TRBV25-1; d_gene: .; CDR3aa: ASRPSRGGGTEAF
v_gene: TRBV20-1; d_gene: TRBD2; CDR3aa: SARAYGTSGLEYQETQY
v_gene: TRBV7-2; d_gene: .; CDR3aa: ASSEPTEGRSYEQY
v_gene: TRBV4-2; d_gene: .; CDR3aa: ASSQDTGVDTEAF
v_gene: TRBV20-1; d_gene: .; CDR3aa: SAIPLELAEQY
v_gene: TRBV11-1; d_gene: .; CDR3aa: ASSLDGAPTDTQY
v_gene: TRBV10-3; d_gene: TRBD2; CDR3aa: AISPSGGYNEQF
v_gene: TRBV6-2/TRBV6-3; d_gene: .; CDR3aa: ASSYSTWTRVSYEQY
v_gene: TRBV4-3; d_gene: TRBD2; CDR3aa: ASSQLIIAGGSKNIQY
v_gene: TRBV6-2/TRBV6-3; d_gene: .; CDR3aa: TSSYSTEDYGYT
v_gene: TRBV20-1; d_gene: .; CDR3aa: SAREPGWGDYEQF
v_gene: TRBV6-1; d_gene: .; CDR3aa: ASNWGEGPNEKLF
v_gene: TRBV6-6; d_gene: TRBD1; CDR3aa: ASRAYRGGTGELF
v_gene: TRBV7-2; d_gene: TRBD1; CDR3aa: ASSLDPGGGYGYT
v_gene: TRBV7-2; d_gene: .; CDR3aa: ASSFSVRQETQY
v_gene: TRBV4-3; d_gene: TRBD1; CDR3aa: ASSPNWDSQETQY
v_gene: TRBV19; d_gene: .; CDR3aa: ASSPPGITDTQY
v_gene: TRBV11-2; d_gene: TRBD2; CDR3aa: ASTVLAGIPDTQY
v_gene: TRBV29-1; d_gene: .; CDR3aa: SVELTAQLDSGANVLT
v_gene: TRBV5-1; d_gene: .; CDR3aa: ASSLAPDNEAF
v_gene: TRBV28; d_gene: TRBD1; CDR3aa: ASSFRGTGVQPQH
v_gene: TRBV29-1; d_gene: TRBD1; CDR3aa: SVVTGNSYNEQF
v_gene: TRBV6-5; d_gene: .; CDR3aa: ASSVPGDQETQY
v_gene: TRBV15; d_gene: TRBD1; CDR3aa: ATSPLTGQGNQPQH
v_gene: TRBV28; d_gene: .; CDR3aa: ASSFVISSYNEQF
v_gene: TRBV7-2; d_gene: TRBD1; CDR3aa: ASSFGTGEFQETQY
v_gene: TRBV28; d_gene: TRBD1; CDR3aa: ASSSRTGIGETQY
v_gene: TRBV29-1; d_gene: .; CDR3aa: SVEGLTEQY
v_gene: TRBV12-3/TRBV12-4; d_gene: .; CDR3aa: ASSLVAGKNTGELF
v_gene: TRBV5-5; d_gene: .; CDR3aa: ASSLFFQSQVEAF
v_gene: TRBV6-2/TRBV6-3; d_gene: TRBD1; CDR3aa: ASSASTGGREAF
v_gene: TRBV6-5; d_gene: .; CDR3aa: ASSYSGPRVSDGGEQF
v_gene: TRBV7-9; d_gene: TRBD1; CDR3aa: ASSPQGLGYNEQF
v_gene: TRBV21-1; d_gene: .; CDR3aa: ASSKRAGGAYSVEQF
v_gene: TRBV27; d_gene: .; CDR3aa: APPKGDHPASCSSYEQY
v_gene: TRBV4-3; d_gene: TRBD1; CDR3aa: ASSQRTGWIEQY
v_gene: TRBV27; d_gene: .; CDR3aa: ASAEQGFKPQH
v_gene: TRBV29-1; d_gene: .; CDR3aa: SVETADTQY